The T cell receptor (beta chain) described here comes from a study of post-analysis software for immune sequencing data. Study details: Secondary progressive, relapsing-remitting and progressive-relapsing multiple sclerosis were among the included disease courses.

General observations from the study: Controls had significantly higher normalized Chao1 diversity than multiple sclerosis patients. When patients were compared with controls, a handful of TRBV segments were more frequent, TRBV5-6, TRBV5-1 and TRBV20-1 among them. Samples from one preparation batch, clustered by F measure, grouped strongly together.

In regard to this clonotype: Antigen: not known.

The library was made from cDNA and included unique molecular identifiers. A single record per CDR3 protein comes from TCRdb applying MiXCR to the PCR reads. This sample has hundreds of thousands of distinct CDR3 sequences, with around 44% found just once. CDR1 MGHDK and CDR2 SYGVNS come from the germline V gene. V shed 1 base, J shed 3 bases, and the junction held 5 bases outside the gene matches. The CDR3 is made up of 16 amino acids. The sample taken for sequencing was blood. The rearrangement links TRBV25-1 to TRBJ2-3, with TRBD2 identical over 9 bases. This clonotype originated in a girl aged 10 to 17 with multiple sclerosis. The CDR3 loop reads CASSEWAGGPTDTQYF. CDR3 nucleotide sequence: TGTGCCAGCAGTGAATGGGCGGGAGGGCCGACAGATACGCAGTATTTT.